A selection of T cell receptor beta chains follows, all from one sample in a study of CD8 T cells in Susac syndrome. TCRdb processed the immunoSEQ multiplex PCR reads anew with MiXCR; each CDR3 protein has one entry. The table shows under 200,000 distinct CDR3 sequences, with about 91% occurring only once. Sequenced material: CD4+ T cells from PBMCs. These receptors were taken from a human donor in good health. Each CDR3 is given with its conserved first and last residue. The order of the fields is J gene, V gene, D gene, CDR3 protein, CDR3 DNA. D genes are given only for firm matches.

>TRBJ2-7|TRBV4-3|.
CASSQDGRGIYEQYF
TGCGCCAGCAGCCAAGATGGTAGGGGGATCTACGAGCAGTACTTC
>TRBJ1-5|TRBV28|.
CASSFRSGDQPQHF
TGTGCCAGCAGTTTCAGGTCAGGGGATCAGCCCCAGCATTTT
>TRBJ1-2|TRBV7-8|TRBD1
CASSLGAGTGYNYGYTF
TGTGCCAGCAGCTTAGGCGCCGGGACAGGGTATAACTATGGCTACACCTTC
>TRBJ2-3|TRBV28|.
CASIQGGRTDTQYF
TGTGCCAGTATCCAGGGCGGACGCACAGATACGCAGTATTTT
>TRBJ2-5|TRBV29-1|TRBD1
CSVYPGQGQETQYF
TGCAGCGTTTATCCGGGACAGGGCCAAGAGACCCAGTACTTC
>TRBJ1-2|TRBV5-4|.
CASSPTSTLLKGYTF
TGTGCCAGCAGCCCAACCTCCACCTTACTGAAGGGCTACACCTTC
>TRBJ2-7|TRBV7-7|TRBD1
CASSSVTGGEQYF
TGTGCCAGCAGCTCGGTGACAGGGGGCGAGCAGTACTTC
>TRBJ2-3|TRBV29-1|TRBD2
CSVGGGGTDTQYF
TGCAGCGTTGGGGGGGGAGGCACAGATACGCAGTATTTT
>TRBJ1-1|TRBV30|.
CAWRRTVETEAFF
TGTGCCTGGAGGCGGACGGTGGAAACTGAAGCTTTCTTT
>TRBJ1-1|TRBV5-1|TRBD1
CASSDRQGNTEAFF
TGCGCCAGCAGCGACCGACAGGGTAACACTGAAGCTTTCTTT
>TRBJ2-2|TRBV7-2|TRBD1
CASSLAWGQGGTGELFF
TGTGCCAGCAGCTTAGCGTGGGGACAGGGAGGCACCGGGGAGCTGTTTTTT
>TRBJ1-2|TRBV10-3|.
CAISDSSNYGYTF
TGTGCCATCAGTGACAGCTCTAACTATGGCTACACCTTC
>TRBJ1-3|TRBV7-8|.
CASSLTVQWNTIYF
TGTGCCAGCAGCTTAACAGTCCAATGGAACACCATATATTTT